A single sample gave rise to the 16 T cell receptor beta chains below, sequenced in a study of blood T cells in healthy people across ages. Together with a sample-barcoded 5' primer, a J-beta primer mix was included in a second PCR lasting roughly 6 to 12 cycles. TCRdb reanalysed the 5' RACE reads using MiXCR and keeps one entry per CDR3 protein. The data hold about 690,000 distinct CDR3 sequences, with 40% to 50% observed a single time. What was sequenced was blood. These receptors all come from a man older than 75 in good health.

This clonotype was observed a few times. The chain carries TRBV29-1 and TRBJ2-4; D ambiguous. Per germline, CDR1 SQVTM and CDR2 ANQGSEA. This CDR3 contains 15 residues. Deletions cut 5 bases from V and 2 bases from J, with 16 bases between. CDR3 in amino acids: CSVFRPGLTKNIQYF. The CDR3 DNA reads as TGCAGCGTTTTCAGGCCTGGCCTAACCAAAAACATTCAGTACTTC.

This clonotype appeared many times. This sequence joins TRBV4-3 and TRBJ2-1; D possibly corresponds to TRBD2 (7 bases). The germline V and J ends were trimmed by 0 bases and 3 bases, with 15 bases remaining between them. CDR1 and CDR2 from the germline V gene are LGHNA and YSLEER. The CDR3 loop spans 17 amino acids. The CDR3 DNA follows: TGCGCCAGCAGCCAAGATCGGGGGCGGGAGCTCTACAATGAGCAGTTCTTC. It specifies CASSQDRGRELYNEQFF.

This rearrangement joins TRBV25-1 to TRBJ2-7; no firm D call. The CDR3 contains 11 residues. V lost 3 bases and J lost 6, with 6 bases in between. The V gene's germline CDR1 is MGHDK and CDR2 SYGVNS. CDR3 nucleotide sequence: TGTGCCAGCAGTGACCCACCCGAGCAGTACTTC. Amino acids: CASSDPPEQYF.

This clonotype was found many times. This chain links TRBV12-3 or TRBV12-4 with TRBJ2-1; either TRBD1 or TRBD2 may supply D (6 bases each). This CDR3 has 12 amino acids. The V end lost 4 bases, the J end lost 10 bases, and 11 bases lay between the germline ends. CDR3 nucleotide sequence: TGTGCCAGCAGTTCGGGGGCGGGAGAGCAGTTCTTC. Its translation: CASSSGAGEQFF.

The CDR3 region is CSAPLTGEYEQYF. The CDR3 bases are TGCAGTGCTCCACTGACAGGAGAGTACGAGCAGTACTTC. The chain recombines TRBV20-1 with TRBJ2-4, with D maybe TRBD1 (6 bases). The J call may be incorrect, as the DNA end agrees better with TRBJ2-7. The germline gives CDR1 DFQATT, CDR2 SNEGSKA (reference sequence). The CDR3 has 13 amino acids.

The chain joins TRBV7-3 to TRBJ2-6, with 10 nucleotides matching TRBD1. This CDR3 has 17 amino acids. V lost 4 bases and J lost 2; bases outside the gene matches: 5. Germline V lookup: CDR1 SGHTA, CDR2 FQGTGA. The CDR3 loop reads CASSSGTGVAGANVLTF. CDR3 in DNA: TGTGCCAGCAGCTCCGGGACAGGGGTCGCTGGGGCCAACGTCCTGACTTTC. Variable domain in full (rest from reference TRBV7-3 and TRBJ2-6): GAGVSQTPSNKVTEKGKYVELRCDPISGHTALYWYRQSLGQGPEFLIYFQGTGAADDSGLPNDRFFAVRPEGSVSTLKIQRTERGDSAVYLCASSSGTGVAGANVLTFGAGSRLTVL.

V is TRBV7-9 and J is TRBJ1-4; D gene ambiguous. The CDR3 contains 15 residues. Per germline, CDR1 SEHNR and CDR2 FQNEAQ (reference sequence). V lost 1 base and J 7 bases, leaving 13 bases between the germline ends. For the CDR3, the DNA is TGTGCCAGCAGCTTAGTATCGAGCAAAGGTGAAAAACTGTTTTTT. Translating gives CASSLVSSKGEKLFF.

There are a few counts of this clonotype. The chain has TRBV9 and TRBJ2-3; D may be TRBD2 (5 bases). Looked up from germline, CDR1 is SGDLS and CDR2 is YYNGEE. The CDR3 length is 16 residues. Trimming stripped 1 base from V and 4 bases from J, with 16 bases between. The CDR3 is CASSVFSGRGPDTQYF. The CDR3 DNA follows: TGTGCCAGCAGCGTATTCTCGGGCCGGGGTCCAGATACGCAGTATTTT. Complete variable domain (other parts from reference TRBV9 and TRBJ2-3): DSGVTQTPKHLITATGQRVTLRCSPRSGDLSVYWYQQSLDQGLQFLIQYYNGEERAKGNILERFSAQQFPDLHSELNLSSLELGDSALYFCASSVFSGRGPDTQYFGPGTRLTVL.

This sequence joins TRBV14 and TRBJ1-2; 9 bases are shared with TRBD1. In germline, CDR1 is SGHDN, CDR2 FVKESK. The CDR3 sequence is 16 residues long. V lost 2 bases and J lost 2; bases outside the gene matches: 6. The CDR3 region is CASSQTAGQGNYGYTF. As DNA, the CDR3 is TGTGCCAGCAGCCAAACGGCCGGACAGGGGAACTATGGCTACACCTTC. Together with reference TRBV14 and TRBJ1-2, the CDR3 gives the full variable domain: EAGVTQFPSHSVIEKGQTVTLRCDPISGHDNLYWYRRVMGKEIKFLLHFVKESKQDESGMPNNRFLAERTGGTYSTLKVQPAELEDSGVYFCASSQTAGQGNYGYTFGSGTRLTVV.

This sequence joins TRBV27 and TRBJ2-5; D possibly corresponds to TRBD1 (6 bases). The CDR3 has 13 amino acids. V was pared by 5 bases and J by 11 bases, with 18 bases between. Germline values: CDR1 MNHEY, CDR2 SMNVEV (reference sequence). The CDR3 region is CASSTDRYNEQYF. The CDR3 DNA reads TGTGCCAGCAGTACCGACAGGTACAATGAGCAGTACTTC.

This chain links TRBV11-3 with TRBJ2-3, with TRBD1 matching over 7 bases. The CDR3 extends over 14 amino acids. The V and J ends lost 5 bases and 2 bases, in that order; junction bases with no gene match: 4. The V gene's germline CDR1 is SGHNT and CDR2 YENEEA. The CDR3: CASSRQGPTDTQYF. The CDR3 coding sequence is TGTGCCAGCAGCAGACAGGGACCCACAGATACGCAGTATTTT.

This clonotype was counted a few times. The chain carries TRBV11-2 and TRBJ1-4; a weak D match, TRBD1 (6 bases). Germline CDR1 and CDR2: SGHAT and FQNNGV. Trimming stripped 1 base from V and 4 bases from J, with 13 bases between. This CDR3 is built from 16 residues. In nucleotides, the CDR3 is TGTGCCAGCAGCTTAGTGGGCGGGGGCTTTAATGAAAAACTGTTTTTT. This gives the protein CASSLVGGGFNEKLFF.

This clonotype was detected a few times. V usage is TRBV6-5 and J usage is TRBJ2-4, with 8 nucleotides matching TRBD2. With V trimmed by 5 bases and J by 1 base, 7 bases remained unmatched. The CDR3 extends over 16 amino acids. CDR1 is MNHEY and CDR2 is SVGAGI in the germline V gene. CDR3 region: CASSGSRGGAKNIQYF. CDR3 nucleotides: TGTGCCAGCAGTGGTTCCCGGGGGGGGGCCAAAAACATTCAGTACTTC.

V is TRBV7-9 and J is TRBJ2-3; 12 bases line up with TRBD1. The CDR3 is made up of 15 amino acids. V dropped 6 bases and J dropped 3; count of bases not matched to a gene: 4. Germline V CDR1 and CDR2: SEHNR, FQNEAQ (reference sequence). CDR3 coding DNA: TGTGCCAGCAGTCGGGGACAGGGGGCGACAGATACGCAGTATTTT. It specifies CASSRGQGATDTQYF.

This clonotype was picked up one time. The chain has TRBV10-3 and TRBJ2-4; tentatively, D is TRBD1 (6 bases). V shed 8 bases and J shed 8 bases, with 25 bases lying between them. The germline V gene encodes CDR1 ENHRY and CDR2 SYGVKD. The CDR3 totals 16 residues. Here the CDR3 reads CAISRTVKEPKDIQYF. Here the CDR3 DNA reads TGTGCCATCTCCAGGACAGTAAAAGAACCAAAAGACATTCAGTACTTC.

This clonotype was counted only a few times. This chain joins TRBV12-3 or TRBV12-4 and TRBJ1-2; D possibly corresponds to TRBD1 (5 bases). Deletions cut 5 bases from V and 6 bases from J, with 16 bases between. This CDR3 is built from 14 residues. In DNA form, the CDR3 reads TGTGCCAGCAGTCGCGTCCAGGGCTGGGATGGCTACACCTTC. Residues: CASSRVQGWDGYTF.